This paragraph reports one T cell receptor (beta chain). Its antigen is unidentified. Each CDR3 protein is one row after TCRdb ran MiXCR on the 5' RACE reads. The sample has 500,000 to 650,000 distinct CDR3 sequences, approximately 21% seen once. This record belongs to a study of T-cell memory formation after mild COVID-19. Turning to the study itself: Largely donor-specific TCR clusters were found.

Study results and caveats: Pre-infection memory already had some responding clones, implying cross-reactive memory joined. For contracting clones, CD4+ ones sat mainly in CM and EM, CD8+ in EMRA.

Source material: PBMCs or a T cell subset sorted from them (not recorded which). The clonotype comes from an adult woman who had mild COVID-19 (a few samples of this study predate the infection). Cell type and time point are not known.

CDR3 in DNA: TGTGCCAGCAGTGCCCTAGGGACAGGGGGGAATCAGCCCCAGCATTTT. Translating it yields CASSALGTGGNQPQHF. J is TRBJ1-5 and V is TRBV2; 11 bases are a match to TRBD1. The CDR3 covers 16 residues. The J segment lost 4 bases and the V segment lost 4 bases, leaving 6 bases of the junction unmatched. Germline V CDR1 and CDR2: SNHLY, FYNNEI.